This is a list of T cell receptor beta chains from one sample in a study of T cell responses to AZD1222 COVID-19 vaccine. Data came from immunoSEQ multiplex PCR; TCRdb stores just in-frame clones and leaves some out. This table has approximately 140,000 clones, around 91% appearing once. The sample consisted of peripheral blood, taken on day 0 of AZD1222 vaccination. The receptors come from an adult in good health. The CDR3 runs from the conserved cysteine through the conserved F or W. The order of the fields is D gene, J gene, V gene, clone size, CDR3 protein, CDR3 DNA. The D gene is left open where the match is weak. A row's size may be missing; if present it is once, few, many or a size class.

D gene: -; J gene: TRBJ1-1; V gene: TRBV29-1; clone size: -; CDR3 protein: CSVEPPGNTEAFF; CDR3 DNA: TGCAGCGTTGAACCCCCCGGGAACACTGAAGCTTTCTTT
D gene: -; J gene: TRBJ1-4; V gene: TRBV6-5; clone size: few; CDR3 protein: CASSSDRRLEKLFF; CDR3 DNA: TGTGCCAGCAGTTCAGACAGAAGATTAGAAAAACTGTTTTTT
D gene: -; J gene: TRBJ2-7; V gene: TRBV5-1; clone size: -; CDR3 protein: CASSLVAGGGYGQYF; CDR3 DNA: TGCGCCAGCAGCTTGGTGGCAGGGGGAGGGTACGGGCAGTACTTC
D gene: -; J gene: TRBJ2-1; V gene: TRBV5-1; clone size: -; CDR3 protein: CASSSLGFSSYNEQFF; CDR3 DNA: TGCGCCAGCAGCTCCCTAGGGTTTAGCTCCTACAATGAGCAGTTCTTC
D gene: TRBD2; J gene: TRBJ2-1; V gene: TRBV9; clone size: -; CDR3 protein: CASSDNLAGGRSGRNEQFF; CDR3 DNA: TGTGCCAGCAGCGATAATTTAGCGGGAGGTCGAAGTGGGCGGAATGAGCAGTTCTTC
D gene: -; J gene: TRBJ1-3; V gene: TRBV29-1; clone size: -; CDR3 protein: CSVKTGGNTIYF; CDR3 DNA: TGCAGCGTAAAGACTGGAGGAAACACCATATATTTT
D gene: -; J gene: TRBJ2-7; V gene: TRBV28; clone size: -; CDR3 protein: CASSEQGTAGYEQYF; CDR3 DNA: TGTGCCAGCAGTGAACAGGGAACGGCCGGATACGAGCAGTACTTC
D gene: -; J gene: TRBJ2-5; V gene: TRBV6-1; clone size: once; CDR3 protein: CASSEFVGRETQYF; CDR3 DNA: TGTGCCAGCAGTGAATTTGTGGGGCGAGAGACCCAGTACTTC
D gene: TRBD1; J gene: TRBJ2-3; V gene: TRBV2; clone size: -; CDR3 protein: CASSDQGGTDTQYF; CDR3 DNA: TGTGCCAGCAGTGATCAGGGGGGCACAGATACGCAGTATTTT
D gene: -; J gene: TRBJ2-5; V gene: TRBV6-2/TRBV6-3; clone size: -; CDR3 protein: CASNYLGERGETQYF; CDR3 DNA: TGTGCCAGCAATTACCTCGGGGAACGGGGGGAGACCCAGTACTTC
D gene: -; J gene: TRBJ2-1; V gene: TRBV9; clone size: -; CDR3 protein: CASRPLSSYNEQFF; CDR3 DNA: TGTGCCAGCAGACCCTTAAGCTCCTACAATGAGCAGTTCTTC
D gene: TRBD1; J gene: TRBJ1-3; V gene: TRBV29-1; clone size: once; CDR3 protein: CSVEDRDRVFFAGNTIYF; CDR3 DNA: TGCAGCGTTGAAGACCGGGACAGGGTTTTCTTTGCTGGAAACACCATATATTTT
D gene: TRBD2; J gene: TRBJ2-3; V gene: TRBV9; clone size: once; CDR3 protein: CASSAGLAASTDTQYF; CDR3 DNA: TGTGCCAGCAGCGCGGGACTAGCGGCTAGCACAGATACGCAGTATTTT
D gene: -; J gene: TRBJ1-5; V gene: TRBV5-1; clone size: -; CDR3 protein: CASSLAGYQPQHF; CDR3 DNA: TGCGCCAGCAGCTTGGCCGGGTATCAGCCCCAGCATTTT
D gene: TRBD2; J gene: TRBJ2-1; V gene: TRBV19; clone size: -; CDR3 protein: CASSLAGRYNEQFF; CDR3 DNA: TGTGCCAGTAGCTTAGCGGGAAGATACAATGAGCAGTTCTTC
D gene: -; J gene: TRBJ2-1; V gene: TRBV18; clone size: -; CDR3 protein: CASSLSVLGANEQFF; CDR3 DNA: TGTGCCAGCTCCCTATCCGTTCTTGGGGCCAATGAGCAGTTCTTC
D gene: TRBD2; J gene: TRBJ2-5; V gene: TRBV7-2; clone size: -; CDR3 protein: CASSLGLAGGPQYF; CDR3 DNA: TGTGCCAGCAGCTTAGGGCTAGCGGGGGGGCCCCAGTACTTC
D gene: -; J gene: TRBJ1-2; V gene: TRBV5-4; clone size: -; CDR3 protein: CASSLGQFYGYTF; CDR3 DNA: TGTGCCAGCAGCTTGGGGCAGTTCTATGGCTACACCTTC
D gene: -; J gene: TRBJ2-2; V gene: TRBV2; clone size: -; CDR3 protein: CASAERTTGELFF; CDR3 DNA: TGTGCCAGCGCGGAGCGGACCACCGGGGAGCTGTTTTTT
D gene: -; J gene: TRBJ2-1; V gene: TRBV11-3; clone size: -; CDR3 protein: CASSFGEFSYNEQFF; CDR3 DNA: TGTGCCAGCAGCTTTGGGGAATTCTCCTACAATGAGCAGTTCTTC
D gene: -; J gene: TRBJ1-1; V gene: TRBV7-9; clone size: -; CDR3 protein: CASSGTVNTEAFF; CDR3 DNA: TGTGCCAGCTCCGGGACGGTGAACACTGAAGCTTTCTTT
D gene: TRBD1; J gene: TRBJ1-2; V gene: TRBV7-2; clone size: -; CDR3 protein: CASSSQGAIYGYTF; CDR3 DNA: TGTGCCAGCAGCTCGCAGGGGGCAATCTATGGCTACACCTTC
D gene: -; J gene: TRBJ1-6; V gene: TRBV27; clone size: -; CDR3 protein: CASRWGHVESSPLHF; CDR3 DNA: TGTGCCAGCAGGTGGGGACATGTCGAGTCTTCACCCCTCCACTTT
D gene: -; J gene: TRBJ1-6; V gene: TRBV7-9; clone size: -; CDR3 protein: CASSSLTGKNSPLHF; CDR3 DNA: TGTGCCAGCAGCTCCCTTACAGGGAAGAATTCACCCCTCCACTTT
D gene: TRBD2; J gene: TRBJ2-3; V gene: TRBV29-1; clone size: -; CDR3 protein: CSALLAGEADTQYF; CDR3 DNA: TGCAGCGCCCTACTAGCGGGAGAGGCAGATACGCAGTATTTT
D gene: TRBD1; J gene: TRBJ2-1; V gene: TRBV28; clone size: -; CDR3 protein: CASSLPDRGPANEQFF; CDR3 DNA: TGTGCCAGCAGCCTACCGGACAGGGGGCCCGCTAATGAGCAGTTCTTC
D gene: TRBD1; J gene: TRBJ1-2; V gene: TRBV7-3; clone size: once; CDR3 protein: CASSAGQHYGYTF; CDR3 DNA: TGTGCCAGCAGCGCGGGACAGCACTATGGCTACACCTTC
D gene: -; J gene: TRBJ2-3; V gene: TRBV10-3; clone size: -; CDR3 protein: CAIRNSARDTQYF; CDR3 DNA: TGTGCCATCAGGAATAGCGCGAGGGATACGCAGTATTTT
D gene: TRBD1; J gene: TRBJ1-3; V gene: TRBV5-1; clone size: -; CDR3 protein: CASSPTPQPGQGPGNTIYF; CDR3 DNA: TGCGCCAGCAGCCCCACTCCGCAACCTGGACAGGGGCCTGGAAACACCATATATTTT
D gene: TRBD2; J gene: TRBJ2-1; V gene: TRBV19; clone size: -; CDR3 protein: CASQVTGGYNEQFF; CDR3 DNA: TGTGCCAGCCAGGTGACGGGAGGTTACAATGAGCAGTTCTTC
D gene: TRBD1; J gene: TRBJ1-5; V gene: TRBV28; clone size: -; CDR3 protein: CASRPTGGYQPQHF; CDR3 DNA: TGTGCCAGCAGACCTACAGGGGGCTATCAGCCCCAGCATTTT
D gene: -; J gene: TRBJ1-4; V gene: TRBV5-6; clone size: -; CDR3 protein: CASSSDTGARKLFF; CDR3 DNA: TGTGCCAGCAGTTCAGATACAGGCGCGCGGAAACTGTTTTTT
D gene: -; J gene: TRBJ2-7; V gene: TRBV12-3/TRBV12-4; clone size: -; CDR3 protein: CASSFTENEQYF; CDR3 DNA: TGTGCCAGCAGTTTCACAGAGAACGAGCAGTACTTC
D gene: TRBD1; J gene: TRBJ1-3; V gene: TRBV19; clone size: -; CDR3 protein: CASSIPDRSRWYTIYF; CDR3 DNA: TGTGCCAGTAGTATCCCGGACAGGAGCCGCTGGTACACCATATATTTT
D gene: TRBD2; J gene: TRBJ2-1; V gene: TRBV19; clone size: -; CDR3 protein: CASSILAGGISEQFF; CDR3 DNA: TGTGCCAGTAGTATCTTAGCGGGGGGGATATCTGAGCAGTTCTTC
D gene: -; J gene: TRBJ1-3; V gene: TRBV7-6; clone size: -; CDR3 protein: CASSLSPGTPGGTIYF; CDR3 DNA: TGTGCCAGCAGCTTATCCCCGGGGACGCCGGGGGGTACCATATATTTT
D gene: -; J gene: TRBJ2-1; V gene: TRBV18; clone size: -; CDR3 protein: CASSPLNLGSELAYEQFF; CDR3 DNA: TGTGCCAGCTCACCACTCAATCTCGGTAGCGAACTCGCATATGAGCAGTTCTTC
D gene: -; J gene: TRBJ1-5; V gene: TRBV4-1; clone size: -; CDR3 protein: CASSQDLRESLEPQHF; CDR3 DNA: TGCGCCAGCAGCCAAGATCTAAGAGAGTCTTTGGAGCCCCAGCATTTT
D gene: -; J gene: TRBJ1-6; V gene: TRBV7-2; clone size: -; CDR3 protein: CASSPQGGGSGSPLHF; CDR3 DNA: TGTGCCAGCAGCCCCCAAGGGGGGGGATCAGGTTCACCCCTCCACTTT
D gene: -; J gene: TRBJ2-1; V gene: TRBV20-1; clone size: -; CDR3 protein: CSVRDYNEQFF; CDR3 DNA: TGCAGTGTCCGAGACTACAATGAGCAGTTCTTC
D gene: -; J gene: TRBJ1-3; V gene: TRBV29-1; clone size: -; CDR3 protein: CSVVWGTKGNTIYF; CDR3 DNA: TGCAGCGTTGTTTGGGGAACGAAAGGAAACACCATATATTTT
D gene: -; J gene: TRBJ2-7; V gene: TRBV5-1; clone size: -; CDR3 protein: CASSLEVGGPYEQYF; CDR3 DNA: TGCGCCAGCAGCTTGGAAGTCGGGGGACCCTACGAGCAGTACTTC
D gene: TRBD2; J gene: TRBJ2-3; V gene: TRBV6-4; clone size: -; CDR3 protein: CAREPAETSGRASGTDTQYF; CDR3 DNA: TGTGCCAGGGAGCCGGCCGAGACTAGCGGGAGAGCATCCGGCACAGATACGCAGTATTTT
D gene: TRBD1; J gene: TRBJ1-4; V gene: TRBV24-1; clone size: -; CDR3 protein: CATSDLGQGDPATNEKLFF; CDR3 DNA: TGTGCCACCAGTGATTTGGGACAGGGGGACCCTGCAACTAATGAAAAACTGTTTTTT
D gene: TRBD1; J gene: TRBJ1-1; V gene: TRBV12-3/TRBV12-4; clone size: -; CDR3 protein: CASRGTGANSAFF; CDR3 DNA: TGTGCCAGCAGGGGGACAGGGGCTAACTCCGCTTTCTTT
D gene: -; J gene: TRBJ1-2; V gene: TRBV5-4; clone size: -; CDR3 protein: CASSSRTESNYGYTF; CDR3 DNA: TGTGCCAGCAGCTCCCGGACAGAAAGTAACTATGGCTACACCTTC
D gene: -; J gene: TRBJ2-2; V gene: TRBV12-5; clone size: -; CDR3 protein: CASGPPGTANTGELFF; CDR3 DNA: TGTGCTAGTGGTCCCCCAGGGACTGCGAACACCGGGGAGCTGTTTTTT
D gene: -; J gene: TRBJ1-1; V gene: TRBV4-2; clone size: -; CDR3 protein: CASSQAPPLSGLLLFNTEAFF; CDR3 DNA: TGTGCCAGCAGCCAAGCGCCCCCGTTATCGGGACTCCTACTTTTTAACACTGAAGCTTTCTTT
D gene: TRBD2; J gene: TRBJ2-1; V gene: TRBV4-2; clone size: -; CDR3 protein: CASSQSAGEMYNEQFF; CDR3 DNA: TGTGCCAGCAGCCAATCGGCGGGAGAAATGTACAATGAGCAGTTCTTC
D gene: TRBD2; J gene: TRBJ2-2; V gene: TRBV4-1; clone size: -; CDR3 protein: CASSQDPGLAGIRTGELFF; CDR3 DNA: TGCGCCAGCAGCCAAGATCCGGGACTAGCGGGAATCCGGACCGGGGAGCTGTTTTTT